This T cell receptor (beta chain) is drawn from a study of identical twins. Concerning this clonotype itself: Its specificity is unknown.

Trimming cost V 10 bases and J 4 bases; bases outside gene matches: 11. This CDR3 comprises 16 residues. Per the germline V gene, CDR1 is KGHDR and CDR2 is SFDVKD. Study-level findings and limits: Excess low generation probability was seen in twin-shared out-of-frame alpha sequences.

TCRdb re-called the 5' RACE reads with MiXCR, one entry per CDR3 protein. Of 500,000 or so distinct CDR3 sequences listed, 14% are singletons. These data also formed part of another study, on yellow fever vaccine responses in identical twins.

The rearrangement joins TRBV24-1 to TRBJ2-2, with 10 bases that match TRBD1. The sample comprised CD4+ T cells sorted from blood. This TCR came from a woman between 18 and 30 years old in good health. The DNA for the CDR3 is TGTGCCACAGAAAGGCCCGGGACAGGGGTCACCGGGGAGCTGTTTTTT. Protein sequence: CATERPGTGVTGELFF.